The 32 T cell receptor beta chains below were found in one sample sequenced in a study of Ad26.COV2.S vaccination and SARS-CoV-2 variants. The data were produced by immunoSEQ multiplex PCR, yet TCRdb's version contains in-frame clones alone and is incomplete. The data hold around 350,000 clones, with around 92% observed a single time. This sample comprised peripheral blood, obtained after recovery from COVID-19. The receptors were gathered from a human donor who had recovered from COVID-19.

This chain joins TRBV10-1 and TRBJ2-3; 12 positions agree with TRBD2. Per germline, CDR1 WNHNN and CDR2 SYGVQD (reference sequence). Unmatched junction bases numbered 6, after V lost 6 bases and J lost 5 bases. The CDR3 is made up of 15 amino acids. The CDR3 here is CASSGLAGRRDTQYF. The CDR3, as DNA: TGCGCCAGCAGCGGACTAGCGGGGAGACGAGATACGCAGTATTTT.

V and J are TRBV23-1 and TRBJ2-5; the D is unclear. TRBV23-1 is treated as an ORF (open reading frame) with a function not yet certain. Deletions cut 4 bases from V and 13 bases from J, with 13 bases between. This CDR3 has 11 amino acids. The CDR3 is CASSRYVMGYF. In DNA form, the CDR3 reads TGCGCCAGCAGTCGCTACGTGATGGGGTACTTC.

The CDR3 region has the DNA TGTGCCAGCAGTTTGGGGGTTTTTTTGAACACTGAAGCTTTCTTT. Translating gives CASSLGVFLNTEAFF. V is TRBV6-5 and J is TRBJ1-1, with a tentative D call TRBD1 (5 bases). CDR1 is MNHEY, CDR2 SVGAGI, per germline. V was shortened by 4 bases and J by 0 bases, with 12 bases between the two germline ends. The CDR3 runs 15 residues.

The rearrangement uses TRBV2 and TRBJ2-2, with TRBD1 as a possible D gene (5 bases). Trimming took 3 bases from V and 5 from J, leaving 10 bases between them. The CDR3 consists of 14 residues. In germline, CDR1 is SNHLY, CDR2 FYNNEI. CDR3 sequence: CASSDREPTGELFF. The CDR3, as DNA: TGTGCCAGCAGTGACAGGGAACCGACCGGGGAGCTGTTTTTT.

The V gene is TRBV25-1, the J gene TRBJ1-2; perhaps TRBD1 as D (6 bases). From germline, CDR1 is MGHDK and CDR2 SYGVNS. The CDR3 has 15 residues. V was shortened by 4 bases and J by 3 bases, with 15 bases between the two germline ends. CDR3 in DNA: TGTGCCAGCAGTGGGACAGACTCTCGGGACTATGGCTACACCTTC. This sequence encodes CASSGTDSRDYGYTF.

This chain links TRBV19 with TRBJ2-2, with D tentatively TRBD1 (5 bases). In germline, CDR1 is LNHDA, CDR2 SQIVND (reference sequence). Trimming removed 5 bases at V and 1 base at J, with 8 bases between. The CDR3 totals 14 residues. The CDR3 protein is CASSSDRNTGELFF. The CDR3, as DNA: TGTGCCAGTAGTTCCGACAGGAACACCGGGGAGCTGTTTTTT. Full variable domain (outside the CDR3, taken from reference TRBV19 and TRBJ2-2): DGGITQSPKYLFRKEGQNVTLSCEQNLNHDAMYWYRQDPGQGLRLIYYSQIVNDFQKGDIAEGYSVSREKKESFPLTVTSAQKNPTAFYLCASSSDRNTGELFFGEGSRLTVL.

This chain connects TRBV2 to TRBJ1-4; the D gene is possibly TRBD1 (5 bases). Deletions cut 8 bases from V and 5 bases from J, with 21 bases between. This CDR3 is built from 16 residues. In germline, CDR1 is SNHLY, CDR2 FYNNEI. As DNA, the CDR3 is TGTGCCAGCCTCCCCCCCCGGGGGTCCCTAAATGAAAAACTGTTTTTT. Residues: CASLPPRGSLNEKLFF.

The chain is built from TRBV4-2 and TRBJ2-3, with 12 bases identical to TRBD2. Germline lookup yields CDR1 LGHNA and CDR2 YNFKEQ. The CDR3 runs 17 residues. Trimming took 1 base from V and 0 from J; bases not matched to a gene: 2. In DNA, the CDR3 is TGTGCCAGCAGCCAAGGACTAGCGGGGGCTAGCACAGATACGCAGTATTTT. Translated, it gives CASSQGLAGASTDTQYF.

This chain connects TRBV7-9 to TRBJ2-7, with D possibly TRBD1 on 7 matching bases. The germline V and J ends were trimmed by 4 bases and 6 bases, with 10 bases remaining between them. The length of the CDR3 is 12 residues. In germline, CDR1 is SEHNR, CDR2 FQNEAQ (reference sequence). The CDR3 sequence: CASSSGGGEQYF. In nucleotides, the CDR3 is TGTGCCAGCAGCTCAGGGGGAGGCGAGCAGTACTTC.

This clone was picked up one time. This chain's CDR3 is CASRSPSGTGKNQPQHF. The DNA for the CDR3 is TGTGCCAGCAGGTCACCCTCCGGGACAGGAAAAAATCAGCCCCAGCATTTT. The chain uses TRBV28 and TRBJ1-5; 8 bases agree with TRBD1. J lost 4 bases, V lost 6 bases, and 14 bases had no gene match. There are 17 residues in the CDR3. Germline lookup yields CDR1 MDHEN and CDR2 SYDVKM.

V is TRBV10-3 and J is TRBJ1-1; 11 nucleotides align to TRBD1. J was trimmed by 0 bases and V by 6 bases; bases with no gene match: 3. The length of the CDR3 is 15 residues. Germline loops: CDR1 ENHRY, CDR2 SYGVKD. Here the CDR3 reads CAISWGQGVNTEAFF. Here the CDR3 DNA reads TGTGCCATCAGCTGGGGACAGGGGGTGAACACTGAAGCTTTCTTT.

V gene TRBV5-1 combines with J gene TRBJ1-5, with TRBD1 identical over 9 bases. The V segment lost 1 base and the J segment 6 bases; nucleotides outside the gene matches: 5. This CDR3 is 15 amino acids long. CDR1 SGHRS and CDR2 YFSETQ come from the germline V gene. CDR3 in DNA: TGCGCCAGCAGCTTGACAGGGGGCGGCGGTCAGCCCCAGCATTTT. It yields the protein CASSLTGGGGQPQHF.

The rearrangement links TRBV10-3 to TRBJ2-1; D gene uncertain. The CDR3 is 14 amino acids. The germline V gene has CDR1 ENHRY and CDR2 SYGVKD. V was pared by 0 bases and J by 7 bases, with 10 bases between. CDR3 amino acids: CAISESWQNNEQFF. In nucleotides, the CDR3 is TGTGCCATCAGTGAGTCATGGCAGAATAATGAGCAGTTCTTC.

This sequence joins TRBV27 and TRBJ1-1; D is unclear. Trimming left V 2 bases short and J 0 bases short, with 7 bases between. CDR3 length equals 14 residues. The V gene's germline CDR1 is MNHEY and CDR2 SMNVEV (reference sequence). CDR3 sequence: CASSLTAVNTEAFF. CDR3 nucleotides: TGTGCCAGCAGTTTAACGGCCGTGAACACTGAAGCTTTCTTT.

The rearrangement uses TRBV3-1 (or the pseudogene TRBV3-2) and TRBJ2-2; 11 bases align to TRBD2. CDR3 length: 15 amino acids. Germline-derived CDR1 and CDR2 are LGHDT and YNNKEL (reference sequence). V lost 4 bases to trimming and J lost 7 bases; unmatched junction nucleotides: 5. CDR3: CASSPRLAGNGELFF. The CDR3 DNA is TGTGCCAGCAGCCCCCGACTAGCGGGGAACGGGGAGCTGTTTTTT.

The CDR3 DNA reads TGCAGCTTCCAGGGTTTGAACACTGAAGCTTTCTTT. As protein: CSFQGLNTEAFF. The chain carries TRBV29-1 and TRBJ1-1, with D tentatively TRBD1 (5 bases). The CDR3 runs to 12 residues. Trimming cost V 8 bases and J 0 bases, with 10 bases left between them. CDR1 SQVTM and CDR2 ANQGSEA come from the germline V gene.

This sequence joins TRBV12-3 or TRBV12-4 and TRBJ2-1; tentative D call: TRBD1 (6 bases). The CDR3 has 13 residues. Trimming shortened V by 6 bases and J by 7 bases, and 13 bases separated the two germline ends. The CDR3 spells CASRKDQGNEQFF. For the CDR3, the DNA is TGTGCCAGCAGGAAAGACCAGGGGAATGAGCAGTTCTTC.

About this clone itself: Other DNA sequences within the sample encode an identical CDR3. V gene TRBV18 combines with J gene TRBJ1-1; D gene ambiguous. The germline V gene has CDR1 KGHSH and CDR2 LQKENI. The CDR3 is 13 amino acids. V lost 2 bases to trimming and J lost 4 bases, with 8 bases between them. CDR3 region: CASSPGSGTEAFF. The CDR3 DNA reads as TGTGCCAGCTCACCAGGGTCGGGCACTGAAGCTTTCTTT.

The rearrangement uses TRBV19 and TRBJ2-1; the match to TRBD2 covers 14 bases. The CDR3 contains 14 residues. Germline V gene lookup returns CDR1 LNHDA and CDR2 SQIVND (reference sequence). V shed 10 bases, J shed 8 bases, and the junction held 7 bases outside the gene matches. CDR3 sequence (DNA): TGTGCCACCGCGACTAGCGGGGGGGGCGATGAGCAGTTCTTC. Its translation is CATATSGGGDEQFF.

This clone showed up just once. The V and J genes are TRBV7-9 and TRBJ2-7; D gene ambiguous. Germline values: CDR1 SEHNR, CDR2 FQNEAQ (reference sequence). Deletions cut 0 bases from V and 5 bases from J, with 11 bases between. The CDR3 has 14 residues. In nucleotides, the CDR3 is TGTGCCAGCAGCTTAGCATCCCCTCACCACGAGCAGTACTTC. It yields the protein CASSLASPHHEQYF.

V is TRBV4-1 and J is TRBJ1-4, with D possibly TRBD1 on 5 matching bases. The germline gives CDR1 MGHRA, CDR2 YSYEKL. The germline V and J ends were trimmed by 4 bases and 4 bases, with 22 bases remaining between them. The CDR3 runs to 18 residues. Here the CDR3 DNA reads TGCGCCAGCAGCCTTTCCTTAGGACGGCTGCAGGGTAATGAAAAACTGTTTTTT. Protein: CASSLSLGRLQGNEKLFF.

The V and J genes are TRBV6-5 and TRBJ1-1; the D is unclear. V was pared by 6 bases and J by 5 bases, with 19 bases between. The CDR3 loop spans 15 amino acids. Germline V gene lookup returns CDR1 MNHEY and CDR2 SVGAGI. CDR3 in DNA: TGTGCCAGCAGCTCGAGGCCCTTGGTAGGTACTGAAGCTTTCTTT. Amino acids: CASSSRPLVGTEAFF.

The chain links TRBV11-2 to TRBJ1-1, with D perhaps TRBD1 (5 bases). The CDR3 contains 14 residues. V was shortened by 5 bases and J by 5 bases, with 15 bases between the two germline ends. From germline, CDR1 is SGHAT and CDR2 FQNNGV. The CDR3 loop is CASSPRTQVTEAFF. The CDR3 DNA reads TGTGCCAGCAGCCCGCGGACACAAGTAACTGAAGCTTTCTTT.

The rearrangement joins TRBV4-1 to TRBJ2-7; a weak D match, TRBD1 (6 bases). The ends were cut back, 4 bases at V and 2 bases at J, with 15 bases in the middle. Germline CDR1 and CDR2: MGHRA and YSYEKL. This CDR3 is built from 15 residues. CDR3 coding DNA: TGCGCCAGCAGCCCGCAGGGGTCCCGGACCTACGAGCAGTACTTC. The encoded protein is CASSPQGSRTYEQYF.

The chain uses TRBV3-1 (or the pseudogene TRBV3-2) and TRBJ1-2; D is unclear. The V and J ends lost 4 bases and 2 bases respectively, with 8 bases between them. The CDR3 is 13 residues long. Germline lookup yields CDR1 LGHDT and CDR2 YNNKEL (reference sequence). CDR3 residues: CASSPRLNYGYTF. The CDR3 region has the DNA TGTGCCAGCAGCCCCCGGTTAAACTATGGCTACACCTTC.

The V gene is TRBV11-2, the J gene TRBJ2-5, with D unclear. Trimming stripped 0 bases from V and 6 bases from J, with 11 bases between. Germline V CDR1 and CDR2: SGHAT, FQNNGV. The CDR3 has 14 amino acids. For the CDR3, the DNA is TGTGCCAGCAGCTTAGATGCAGGTTCAAAGACCCAGTACTTC. This translates into CASSLDAGSKTQYF.

The chain couples TRBV19 to TRBJ1-2; D uncertain. With 5 bases removed from V and 0 bases from J, the gap between germline ends came to 10 bases. The CDR3 has 14 amino acids. Germline-derived CDR1 and CDR2 are LNHDA and SQIVND (reference sequence). The CDR3 DNA follows: TGTGCCAGTAGTTTGGCAGTAGCTAACTATGGCTACACCTTC. It is translated as CASSLAVANYGYTF.

V gene TRBV19 combines with J gene TRBJ1-2; D is unclear. With 1 base removed from V and 9 bases from J, the gap between germline ends came to 15 bases. In germline, CDR1 is LNHDA, CDR2 SQIVND (reference sequence). The CDR3 spans 14 residues. CDR3 nucleotides: TGTGCCAGTAGTATAGCCGAGACCCGGGCTAGCTACACCTTC. This gives the protein CASSIAETRASYTF.

V usage is TRBV6-5 and J usage is TRBJ2-7, with 11 bases fitting TRBD2. CDR1 is MNHEY, CDR2 SVGAGI, per germline. The CDR3 length is 15 residues. V gave up 5 bases and J gave up 2 bases; unmatched junction bases: 5. For the CDR3, the DNA is TGTGCCAGCAGTCTACGGGGACTAGCGGCCTACGAGCAGTACTTC. The encoded protein is CASSLRGLAAYEQYF.

The chain employs TRBV18 and TRBJ1-2; a weak D match, TRBD1 (5 bases). This CDR3 is built from 13 residues. Per germline, CDR1 KGHSH and CDR2 LQKENI. V was clipped by 1 base and J by 6 bases, with 9 bases between them. The CDR3 sequence: CASSPRQQDGYTF. DNA for the CDR3: TGTGCCAGCTCACCACGACAGCAGGATGGCTACACCTTC.

The chain links TRBV20-1 to TRBJ1-2; D call uncertain. CDR3 length: 11 amino acids. V lost 1 base and J lost 4, with 4 bases in between. Germline V CDR1 and CDR2: DFQATT, SNEGSKA (reference sequence). Here the CDR3 DNA reads TGCAGTGCTAGAGGCAGCTATGGCTACACCTTC. As protein: CSARGSYGYTF.

The chain uses TRBV6-4 and TRBJ2-3, with D unclear. Germline loops: CDR1 MRHNA, CDR2 SNTAGT. This CDR3 is 15 amino acids long. V shed 3 bases and J shed 2 bases, with 12 bases lying between them. The CDR3 bases are TGTGCCAGCAGTGAATTCAACGGGCCCACAGATACGCAGTATTTT. This translates into CASSEFNGPTDTQYF.